Listed here are 16 T cell receptor beta chains from one sample, sequenced in a study of shared clonotypes between healthy human individuals. Some clones are missing from TCRdb's copy, which holds only in-frame ones; the method was immunoSEQ multiplex PCR. The sample lists about 2.4 million clones, roughly 93% occurring once. Input material: naive CD4+ T cells from PBMCs. This sample's subset: CD45RA+ positively selected. Receptor source: a man aged 18 to 30 in good health. Some clones in this sample may be carry-over from other donors' samples.

The chain has TRBV29-1 and TRBJ1-2; D is unresolved. Germline CDR1 and CDR2: SQVTM and ANQGSEA. The CDR3 consists of 13 residues. The V and J ends lost 2 bases and 5 bases respectively, with 12 bases between them. CDR3 protein: CSVESQRLYGYTF. The CDR3 coding sequence is TGCAGCGTTGAATCCCAGCGCTTATATGGCTACACCTTC.

This chain connects TRBV7-2 to TRBJ2-5, with TRBD1 identical over 7 bases. Germline CDR1 reads SGHTA; CDR2 reads FQGNSA. The CDR3 is made up of 14 amino acids. V dropped 5 bases and J dropped 1; count of bases not matched to a gene: 4. Here the CDR3 DNA reads TGTGCCAGCAGCCTTACAGGGGTCCAAGAGACCCAGTACTTC. This encodes CASSLTGVQETQYF.

This chain uses TRBV7-9 with TRBJ2-7; D gene unclear. This CDR3 region has 13 residues. The V and J ends lost 5 bases and 6 bases respectively, with 14 bases between them. CDR1 SEHNR and CDR2 FQNEAQ come from the germline V gene (reference sequence). CDR3 amino acids: CASSPTRSGEQYF. DNA of the CDR3: TGTGCCAGCAGCCCTACCCGATCTGGCGAGCAGTACTTC.

The chain couples TRBV19 to TRBJ2-7; 7 bases line up with TRBD2. This CDR3 contains 13 residues. Germline V gene lookup returns CDR1 LNHDA and CDR2 SQIVND (reference sequence). V was clipped by 3 bases and J by 5 bases; unmatched bases: 4. Here the CDR3 DNA reads TGTGCCAGTAGTATGCCGGGGAGGGACGAGCAGTACTTC. The encoded protein is CASSMPGRDEQYF.

This chain joins TRBV18 and TRBJ1-3; a possible D gene is TRBD1 (5 bases). Germline lookup yields CDR1 KGHSH and CDR2 LQKENI. CDR3 size: 14 residues. Trimming removed 8 bases from V and 4 bases from J, with 15 bases in between. In nucleotides, the CDR3 is TGTGCCAGCGTACCAATGGGGCTCGGAAACACCATATATTTT. As protein: CASVPMGLGNTIYF.

The count of this clone is one. The J gene is TRBJ2-7, the V gene TRBV29-1, with a weak D call TRBD1 (6 bases). The CDR3 consists of 12 residues. In germline, CDR1 is SQVTM, CDR2 ANQGSEA. V lost 7 bases, J lost 3 bases, and 13 bases lay in between. CDR3 nucleotides: TGCAGCGGTACCACACAGGGCTACGAGCAGTACTTC. It codes for CSGTTQGYEQYF.

The chain has TRBV5-1 and TRBJ2-7; 7 bases line up with TRBD1. Germline V gives CDR1 SGHRS, CDR2 YFSETQ. V shed 4 bases and J 0 bases; nucleotides not matched to a gene: 7. There are 15 residues in the CDR3. The CDR3 sequence: CASSPGQAFSYEQYF. The CDR3 nucleotides are TGCGCCAGCAGCCCAGGACAGGCCTTCTCCTACGAGCAGTACTTC.

This rearrangement joins TRBV4-3 to TRBJ2-3, with 9 bases aligning to TRBD2. V shed 2 bases, J shed 6 bases, and the junction held 12 bases outside the gene matches. Per the germline V gene, CDR1 is LGHNA and CDR2 is YSLEER. CDR3 length equals 17 residues. The CDR3, as DNA: TGCGCCAGCAGCCAACTGCGGGGGGGATACAAGGTTGATACGCAGTATTTT. It yields the protein CASSQLRGGYKVDTQYF.

The chain has TRBV14 and TRBJ1-2; D uncertain. Deletions cut 1 base from V and 5 bases from J, with 5 bases between. The CDR3 spans 12 residues. The V gene's germline CDR1 is SGHDN and CDR2 FVKESK. In nucleotides, the CDR3 is TGTGCCAGCAGCCAAGGATTTTATGGCTACACCTTC. Amino acids: CASSQGFYGYTF.

The chain combines TRBV11-2 with TRBJ1-2; D is uncertain. The CDR3 has 14 amino acids. The V end was cut by 2 bases, the J end by 1 base, with 8 bases between. Germline V lookup: CDR1 SGHAT, CDR2 FQNNGV. CDR3 nucleotide sequence: TGTGCCAGCAGCTTACATGAGTTTAACTATGGCTACACCTTC. Encoded protein: CASSLHEFNYGYTF.

The chain carries TRBV27 and TRBJ2-5, with D hard to call. Germline CDR1 MNHEY, CDR2 SMNVEV (reference sequence). Trimming removed 6 bases from V and 5 bases from J, with 13 bases in between. The CDR3 sequence is 13 residues long. CDR3 region: CASRGAGKETQYF. In DNA, the CDR3 is TGTGCCAGCAGAGGAGCAGGCAAGGAGACCCAGTACTTC.

This chain uses TRBV30 with TRBJ1-2, with a possible D match to TRBD1 (5 bases). The CDR3 runs 12 residues. The germline gives CDR1 GTSNPN, CDR2 SVGIG (reference sequence). V was clipped by 5 bases and J by 7 bases, with 14 bases between them. CDR3 nucleotide sequence: TGTGCCTGGGGCGTCTTTGGGGGTGGCTACACCTTC. It translates to CAWGVFGGGYTF.

The chain links TRBV29-1 to TRBJ1-2; 7 nucleotides match TRBD1. The ends lost 6 bases at V and 0 bases at J; junction bases unmatched: 13. Looked up from germline, CDR1 is SQVTM and CDR2 is ANQGSEA. The CDR3 contains 16 residues. The chain's CDR3 is CSVTRQGLQANYGYTF. In DNA, the CDR3 is TGCAGCGTAACAAGACAGGGATTACAAGCTAACTATGGCTACACCTTC. Full variable domain (outside the CDR3, taken from reference TRBV29-1 and TRBJ1-2): SAVISQKPSRDICQRGTSLTIQCQVDSQVTMMFWYRQQPGQSLTLIATANQGSEATYESGFVIDKFPISRPNLTFSTLTVSNMSPEDSSIYLCSVTRQGLQANYGYTFGSGTRLTVV.

The chain carries TRBV7-2 and TRBJ1-4, with D maybe TRBD1 (6 bases). The CDR3 has 15 residues. V was shortened by 1 base and J by 7 bases, with 13 bases between the two germline ends. Germline lookup yields CDR1 SGHTA and CDR2 FQGNSA. The CDR3, as DNA: TGTGCCAGCAGCTTAGACAGGGCCCAGGGTGAAAAACTGTTTTTT. Protein product: CASSLDRAQGEKLFF. The full variable domain, with the rest looked up from reference TRBV7-2 and TRBJ1-4, is GAGVSQSPSNKVTEKGKDVELRCDPISGHTALYWYRQSLGQGLEFLIYFQGNSAPDKSGLPSDRFSAERTGGSVSTLTIQRTQQEDSAVYLCASSLDRAQGEKLFFGSGTQLSVL.

This chain uses TRBV5-1 with TRBJ2-7, with 8 bases fitting TRBD1. CDR1 and CDR2 (germline): SGHRS, YFSETQ. The CDR3 runs 15 residues. The J segment lost 2 bases and the V segment lost 10 bases, leaving 14 bases of the junction unmatched. CDR3 nucleotide sequence: TGCGCCCCTCCAGGGGACAGGCATCGACCCTACGAGCAGTACTTC. Residues: CAPPGDRHRPYEQYF.

The V and J genes are TRBV27 and TRBJ1-3; 9 nucleotides match TRBD1. The junction had 15 bases not matched to a gene; V was cut back by 5 bases and J by 1 base. The CDR3 has 19 residues. Germline CDR1 MNHEY, CDR2 SMNVEV (reference sequence). The CDR3 DNA reads as TGTGCCAGCAGTCCAAGGAACCCCGGGACAGGGTCATCTGGAAACACCATATATTTT. It is translated as CASSPRNPGTGSSGNTIYF.